Listed below are T cell receptor beta chains from one sample, sequenced in a study of cytomegalovirus exposure and HLA in healthy donors. Here immunoSEQ multiplex PCR was the method, and the copy in TCRdb shows in-frame clones only, minus some. The sample holds roughly 150,000 clones, around 78% seen once. The sequenced sample consisted of PBMCs. These receptors all come from a woman in her forties in good health and CMV-seropositive. CDR3s include the opening cysteine and the closing phenylalanine or tryptophan. A D gene is named only where the DNA matches it firmly. Clone size is given for some rows only: seen once, a few or many times, or a class if the clone is expanded.

TRBJ2-7	NA	TRBD2	14	TRBV28	TGTGCCAGCACCTATAGCGGGAGTAGGTACGAGCAGTACTTC	CASTYSGSRYEQYF
TRBJ1-5	NA	NA	15	TRBV2	TGTGCCAGCAGGGCGAGGACAGCCTTTGGACAGCCCCAGCATTTT	CASRARTAFGQPQHF
TRBJ2-2	NA	NA	14	TRBV19	TGTGCCAGTAGTATAGAGAGCCCGGGCGGGGAGCTGTTTTTT	CASSIESPGGELFF
TRBJ2-7	NA	NA	14	TRBV6-5	TGTGCCAGCCGACGTAGCGTGAGCTCCTACGAGCAGTACTTC	CASRRSVSSYEQYF
TRBJ2-7	once	NA	14	TRBV5-1	TGCGCCAGCAGCCCCGACACGAGCTCCTACGAGCAGTACTTC	CASSPDTSSYEQYF
TRBJ1-2	NA	TRBD1	13	TRBV19	TGTGCCAGTAGAACAGGGGGCTGGAGTGGCTACACCTTC	CASRTGGWSGYTF
TRBJ2-5	NA	NA	15	TRBV7-8	TGTGCCAGCAGCTCACTTCTTCGGAGCGGAGAGACCCAGTACTTC	CASSSLLRSGETQYF
TRBJ2-1	few	TRBD1	14	TRBV6-4	TGTGCCAGCAGCGCACAGGGGGCGCGCCATGAGCAGTTCTTC	CASSAQGARHEQFF
TRBJ2-1	NA	TRBD2	15	TRBV9	TGTGCCAGCAGCGTAGATCTAGCGGGATACAATGAGCAGTTCTTC	CASSVDLAGYNEQFF
TRBJ2-7	NA	NA	11	TRBV19	TGTGCCACCAAGGACAGAGGGGAGCAGTACTTC	CATKDRGEQYF
TRBJ2-7	NA	NA	14	TRBV21-1	TGTGCCAGTATCAAAGAGGAGGGCCTCTACGAGCAGTACTTC	CASIKEEGLYEQYF
TRBJ1-1	NA	TRBD1	15	TRBV11-3	TGTGCCAGCAGCTCCCTCGCAGGGGGAAACACTGAAGCTTTCTTT	CASSSLAGGNTEAFF
TRBJ2-1	NA	TRBD2	15	TRBV30	TGTGCCTGGAGTGGAAAGCCGGGGGGGAGGAATGAGCAGTTCTTC	CAWSGKPGGRNEQFF
TRBJ1-1	NA	NA	17	TRBV29-1	TGCAGCGTTGAAGATCTATTGGCAGGCTCCATGAACACTGAAGCTTTCTTT	CSVEDLLAGSMNTEAFF
TRBJ2-1	few	NA	14	TRBV7-8	TGTGCCAGCAGCTTAAAGCCACCGTACAATGAGCAGTTCTTC	CASSLKPPYNEQFF
TRBJ2-7	NA	NA	18	TRBV5-1	TGCGCCAGCAGCTTGTCAACAGGCGAAACGACCCTTATCTACGAGCAGTACTTC	CASSLSTGETTLIYEQYF
TRBJ2-7	NA	NA	13	TRBV7-8	TGTGCCAGCAGCTTCGGCAACCTCGGGGAGCAGTACTTC	CASSFGNLGEQYF
TRBJ2-1	NA	TRBD2	18	TRBV9	TGTGCCAGCAGCGTTGGGATTAGCGGGAGTTTTTCCTACAATGAGCAGTTCTTC	CASSVGISGSFSYNEQFF
TRBJ1-1	NA	NA	17	TRBV7-9	TGTGCCAGCAGCGACCCGAAGCCAGACAACGCTCGTACTGAAGCTTTCTTT	CASSDPKPDNARTEAFF
TRBJ2-7	NA	TRBD2	13	TRBV19	TGTGCCAGTGGGCAGCGGGAGGTCTACGAGCAGTACTTC	CASGQREVYEQYF
TRBJ1-4	NA	NA	16	TRBV27	TGTGCCAGCAGTTATCGGGGCGGGGCCCTTAATGAAAAACTGTTTTTT	CASSYRGGALNEKLFF
TRBJ2-1	NA	NA	15	TRBV7-2	TGTGCCAGCAGACTACAGGGGAGGAGTATCCATGAGCAGTTCTTC	CASRLQGRSIHEQFF
TRBJ1-1	NA	TRBD1	15	TRBV7-9	TGTGCCAGCAGCTCCCAGGGGACAGGGGGGACTGAAGCTTTCTTT	CASSSQGTGGTEAFF
TRBJ2-7	NA	TRBD1	14	TRBV13	TGTGCCAGCAGCTTAGGGAGGGGGCCCTACGAGCAGTACTTC	CASSLGRGPYEQYF
TRBJ2-1	NA	TRBD2	15	TRBV6-6	TGTGCCAGCAGTTACGGTAGCGGGAGGGGGAATGAGCAGTTCTTC	CASSYGSGRGNEQFF
TRBJ1-6	NA	NA	14	TRBV27	TGTGCCAGCAGCCCCGCAGGCGGAGGGTCACCCCTCCACTTT	CASSPAGGGSPLHF
TRBJ2-3	NA	NA	13	TRBV28	TGTGCCAGCAGAACAGGCATTTCGGATACGCAGTATTTT	CASRTGISDTQYF
TRBJ2-1	NA	TRBD2	17	TRBV14	TGTGCCAGCAGCCAAGAACGGACTAGCGGGAGCGTCAATGAGCAGTTCTTC	CASSQERTSGSVNEQFF
TRBJ2-7	NA	TRBD2	16	TRBV9	TGTGCCAGCAGCGTAGCGCTAGCGGGCTCCTCCTACGAGCAGTACTTC	CASSVALAGSSYEQYF
TRBJ2-2	NA	TRBD2	17	TRBV5-5	TGTGCCAGCAGCTTCCTTCTAGCGGGAGGAAACACCGGGGAGCTGTTTTTT	CASSFLLAGGNTGELFF
TRBJ2-7	NA	TRBD2	16	TRBV15	TGTGCCACCAGCACGTCGAGACTAGCGGGAGCCTACGAGCAGTACTTC	CATSTSRLAGAYEQYF
TRBJ2-7	NA	TRBD2	14	TRBV28	TGTGCCAGCAGTTTAACGGGAGGGCCGGGGGAGCAGTACTTC	CASSLTGGPGEQYF
TRBJ2-3	NA	NA	12	TRBV11-3	TGTGCCAGCAGCCCCACCGGGTTCACGCAGTATTTT	CASSPTGFTQYF
TRBJ2-5	few	NA	17	TRBV6-4	TGTGCCAGCAGTGACCCCCGCGTAGGGAGACAAGAAGAGACCCAGTACTTC	CASSDPRVGRQEETQYF
TRBJ2-1	NA	TRBD2	15	TRBV5-4	TGTGCCAGCAGCCAAGGAACTAGCGGGAGTAATGAGCAGTTCTTC	CASSQGTSGSNEQFF
TRBJ2-1	NA	NA	15	TRBV7-3	TGTGCCAGCAGCTCCCAGGGACTCCTTGGCAATGAGCAGTTCTTC	CASSSQGLLGNEQFF
TRBJ2-5	NA	TRBD2	16	TRBV19	TGTGCCAGTAGGCTAGGGACTAGCGGAGGTCAAGAGACCCAGTACTTC	CASRLGTSGGQETQYF
TRBJ1-1	NA	NA	11	TRBV28	TGTGCCAGCAGTTTTTCTACTGAAGCTTTCTTT	CASSFSTEAFF
TRBJ1-1	NA	NA	14	TRBV5-8	TGTGCCAGCGGCCACGGGGTTCTGAACACTGAAGCTTTCTTT	CASGHGVLNTEAFF
TRBJ1-1	NA	NA	15	TRBV5-6	TGTGCCAGCAGCTTGGGACAGCTTGGGGGGACTGAAGCTTTCTTT	CASSLGQLGGTEAFF
TRBJ2-3	NA	TRBD2	15	TRBV27	TGTGCCAGCATGAGGGTGCTAGCGGGAGAAGATACGCAGTATTTT	CASMRVLAGEDTQYF
TRBJ1-3	NA	NA	14	TRBV10-3	TGTGCCATCAGTGACAGTCTCTCTGGAAACACCATATATTTT	CAISDSLSGNTIYF
TRBJ1-5	few	TRBD1	17	TRBV4-2	TGTGCCAGCAGCCAAGCCCAGGGGGCTGAGGGCAATCAGCCCCAGCATTTT	CASSQAQGAEGNQPQHF
TRBJ2-3	NA	TRBD2	17	TRBV5-1	TGCGCCAGCAGCTTGGGGTTTTCAGCGGGAGGTATAGATACGCAGTATTTT	CASSLGFSAGGIDTQYF
TRBJ2-1	NA	NA	14	TRBV14	TGTGCCAGCAGCCAAGTGTTTCTAAACAATGAGCAGTTCTTC	CASSQVFLNNEQFF
TRBJ2-1	NA	TRBD2	15	TRBV5-4	TGTGCCAGCAGCCAAGGACTAGCGGTATACAATGAGCAGTTCTTC	CASSQGLAVYNEQFF
TRBJ1-2	few	NA	12	TRBV6-6	TGTGCCAGCCTGGCGGCCGACTATGGCTACACCTTC	CASLAADYGYTF
TRBJ2-3	NA	NA	14	TRBV5-1	TGCGCCAGCAGCTTAATAGTGGGCACAGATACGCAGTATTTT	CASSLIVGTDTQYF
TRBJ1-2	NA	NA	14	TRBV7-2	TGTGCCAGCAGCCAAGAGGCGGGTGACTATGGCTACACCTTC	CASSQEAGDYGYTF
TRBJ1-2	NA	TRBD1	16	TRBV5-4	TGTGCCAGCAGCTTGGAGGCTACAGGGGGGATATATGGCTACACCTTC	CASSLEATGGIYGYTF
TRBJ2-7	NA	TRBD1	13	TRBV6-6	TGTGCCAGCGACAGGGGACCCACCTACGAGCAGTACTTC	CASDRGPTYEQYF
TRBJ1-3	NA	NA	16	TRBV21-1	TGTGCCAGCAGCAAAGGACTCGACAGTTCTGGAAACACCATATATTTT	CASSKGLDSSGNTIYF
TRBJ1-5	NA	NA	12	TRBV2	TGTGCCAGCACTAACCAGGGCAGTCCCCAGCATTTT	CASTNQGSPQHF
TRBJ1-5	NA	NA	15	TRBV5-1	TGCGCCAGCAGCTTAGGGGGGGTAGGCAATCAGCCCCAGCATTTT	CASSLGGVGNQPQHF